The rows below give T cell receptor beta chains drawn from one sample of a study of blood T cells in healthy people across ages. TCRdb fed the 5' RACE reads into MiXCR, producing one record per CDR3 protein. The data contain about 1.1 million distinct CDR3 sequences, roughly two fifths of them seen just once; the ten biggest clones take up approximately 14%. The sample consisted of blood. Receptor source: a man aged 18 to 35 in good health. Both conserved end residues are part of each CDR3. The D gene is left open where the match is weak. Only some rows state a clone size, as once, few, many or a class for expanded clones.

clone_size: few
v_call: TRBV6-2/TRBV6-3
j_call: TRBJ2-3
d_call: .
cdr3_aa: CASSYSGGGVTDTQYF
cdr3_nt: TGTGCCAGCAGTTACTCGGGCGGCGGCGTCACAGATACGCAGTATTTT

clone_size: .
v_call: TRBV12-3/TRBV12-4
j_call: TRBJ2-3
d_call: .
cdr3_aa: CASSDEPGSTGTDTQYF
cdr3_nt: TGTGCCAGCAGTGACGAACCGGGGAGCACTGGCACAGATACGCAGTATTTT

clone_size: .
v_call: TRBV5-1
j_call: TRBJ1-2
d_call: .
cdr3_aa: CASSSTGLSGDYGYTF
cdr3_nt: TGCGCCAGCAGTTCTACAGGTCTTTCGGGCGACTATGGCTACACCTTC

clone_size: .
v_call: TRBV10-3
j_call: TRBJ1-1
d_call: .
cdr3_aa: CAIREDIEWGGNTEAFF
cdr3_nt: TGTGCCATCAGGGAAGATATAGAATGGGGGGGCAACACTGAAGCTTTCTTT

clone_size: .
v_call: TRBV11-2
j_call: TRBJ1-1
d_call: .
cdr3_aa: CASSLDDRNAEAFF
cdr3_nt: TGTGCCAGCAGCTTAGATGACAGGAACGCTGAAGCTTTCTTT

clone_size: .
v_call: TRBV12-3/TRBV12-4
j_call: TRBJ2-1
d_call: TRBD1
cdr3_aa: CASSQPGQAHNEQFF
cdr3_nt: TGTGCCAGCAGTCAACCGGGACAGGCCCACAATGAGCAGTTCTTC

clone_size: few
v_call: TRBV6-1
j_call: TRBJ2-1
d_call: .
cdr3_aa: CASSVVNEQFF
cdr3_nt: TGTGCCAGCAGTGTGGTAAATGAGCAGTTCTTC

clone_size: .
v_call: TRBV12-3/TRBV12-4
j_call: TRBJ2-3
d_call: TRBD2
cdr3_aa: CASSRSGGTSTDTQYF
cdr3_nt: TGTGCCAGCAGCCGTAGCGGGGGGACTAGCACAGATACGCAGTATTTT

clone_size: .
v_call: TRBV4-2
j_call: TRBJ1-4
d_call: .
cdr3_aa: CASSQGPGGLAEKLFF
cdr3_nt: TGTGCCAGCAGCCAAGGGCCCGGGGGGCTCGCTGAAAAACTGTTTTTT

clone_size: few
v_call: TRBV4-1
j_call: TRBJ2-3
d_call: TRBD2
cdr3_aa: CASSQGAGGVKDTQYF
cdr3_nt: TGCGCCAGCAGCCAAGGGGCCGGGGGGGTTAAGGATACGCAGTATTTT

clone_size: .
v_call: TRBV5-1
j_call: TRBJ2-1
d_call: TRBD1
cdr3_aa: CASSSPGGVYNEQFF
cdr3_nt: TGCGCCAGCAGCTCACCAGGGGGCGTCTACAATGAGCAGTTCTTC

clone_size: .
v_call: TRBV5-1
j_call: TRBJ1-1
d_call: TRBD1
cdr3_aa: CVSSPGQGRDTEAFF
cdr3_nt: TGCGTCAGCAGCCCGGGACAGGGACGGGACACTGAAGCTTTCTTT

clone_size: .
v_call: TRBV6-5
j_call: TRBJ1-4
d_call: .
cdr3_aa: CASSYSKEIEAPNEKLFF
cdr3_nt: TGTGCCAGCAGTTACTCGAAGGAGATAGAGGCTCCTAATGAAAAACTGTTTTTT

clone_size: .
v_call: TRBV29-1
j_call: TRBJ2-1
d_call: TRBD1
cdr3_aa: CSVEDQRDRAWNERFF
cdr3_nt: TGCAGCGTTGAAGATCAAAGGGACAGGGCATGGAATGAGCGGTTCTTC

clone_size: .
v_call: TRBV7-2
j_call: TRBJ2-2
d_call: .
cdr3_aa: CASSLVVRHTGELFF
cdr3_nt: TGTGCCAGCAGCTTAGTGGTCCGGCACACCGGGGAGCTGTTTTTT

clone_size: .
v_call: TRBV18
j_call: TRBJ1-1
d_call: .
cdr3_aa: CASSPLRSTEAFF
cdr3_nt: TGTGCCAGCTCACCCCTTCGTTCCACGGAAGCTTTCTTT

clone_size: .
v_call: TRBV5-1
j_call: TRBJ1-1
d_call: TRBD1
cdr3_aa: CASSQGDENTEAFF
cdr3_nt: TGCGCCAGCAGCCAGGGGGACGAAAACACTGAAGCTTTCTTT

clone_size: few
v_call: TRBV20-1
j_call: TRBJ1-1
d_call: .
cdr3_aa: CSASQPAGGDSMNTEAFF
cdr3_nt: TGCAGTGCTAGCCAACCCGCCGGGGGGGACTCCATGAACACTGAAGCTTTCTTT

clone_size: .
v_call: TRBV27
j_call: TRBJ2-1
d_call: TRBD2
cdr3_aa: CASGGDGTYNEQFF
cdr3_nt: TGTGCCAGCGGGGGGGACGGGACCTACAATGAGCAGTTCTTC

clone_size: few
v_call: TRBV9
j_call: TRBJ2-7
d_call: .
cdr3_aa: CASSVVHHEQYF
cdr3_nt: TGTGCCAGCAGCGTAGTACACCACGAGCAGTACTTC

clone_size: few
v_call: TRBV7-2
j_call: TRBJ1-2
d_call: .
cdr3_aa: CASSSSPGLGANYGYTF
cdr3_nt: TGTGCCAGCAGCTCCTCCCCCGGGTTGGGTGCTAACTATGGCTACACCTTC